This TCR beta chain was retrieved from a study of shared clonotypes between healthy human individuals (dated by TCRdb to between 2020 and 2021). Background for the entire study: The cohort comprised a couple of women and a few men aged 18 to 49 years. Leukapheresis yielded between about 0.8 and 9.5 billion PBMCs per donor. To estimate repertoire size and how much clonotype sharing occurs between individuals, the study deeply sequenced the blood TCR repertoires of roughly 5 healthy adults. To increase sequencing depth and limit assay-specific biases, different laboratories used diverse techniques to prepare libraries and sequence TCR repertoires.

Findings and caveats that apply to the study as a whole: Sampling was limited to blood, and TCR repertoires in tissue likely differ from TCR repertoires in blood. Because the study included only a small number of donors, the genetic and exposure-history diversity represented was limited. Pairwise subsampling led to the expectation that sequencing depth would affect the degree of clonotype sharing among donors.

Healthy HIV-negative adults with no recently reported acute infections or vaccinations were included as donors. Every donor was a Caucasian adult living in Nashville, Tennessee, USA. For unsorted samples, 100 million or so PBMCs were counted, and genomic DNA was extracted using the QIAamp DNA Blood Mini kit. Blood was collected by leukapheresis, and PBMCs were isolated by Ficoll-Histopaque density gradient centrifugation and then cryopreserved in liquid nitrogen vapor phase. V loses 0 bases, J loses 6 bases, and the germline ends lie 12 bases apart. CDR1 and CDR2 (SGHAT, FQNNGV) derive from the germline V gene. Its CDR3 holds 14 amino acids, cysteine through phenylalanine. Only the CDR3 DNA is retained, 42 bases long and in frame from the first base. TCR CDR3 regions were amplified from genomic DNA by multiplex PCR using the deep immunoSEQ assay. Extracted genomic DNA from each cell subset was distributed evenly across all wells of several immunoSEQ 96-well plates, and each plate was treated as a replicate. Each replicate PCR for unsorted PBMC received 300 to 350 ng genomic DNA, equal to tens of thousands of T cell genomes. Ten immunoSEQ deep assay plates were used to sequence the unsorted PBMC genomic DNA. The purified libraries were quantified using a Qubit 3.0 fluorometer, sized with a Bioanalyzer 2100, and then quantified again using the KAPA Library Quantification kit. Each immunoSEQ 96-well plate was sequenced on its own single-read 150-cycle Illumina NextSeq 550 flow cell. From the authors' description of their analysis: Because the immunoSEQ output held only junctional sequences and lacked quality scores, the filtering could not match the filtering applied to full-length reads. To assign V/J genes and CDR3, sequences were annotated using PyIR, a Python wrapper for IgBLAST v1.9, with IMGT germline references. Reads were removed for weak V/J assignments (E-value above 1e-6), missing CDR3, stop codons, out-of-frame junctions, or ambiguous translated residues. A V3J clonotype was defined by an identical inferred V gene, J gene, and CDR3 amino acid sequence. Percentage overlap between repertoires was computed as shared unique clonotypes divided by the size of the smaller repertoire. Richness of each repertoire was evaluated using RTK rarefaction, the Chao1 estimator, and Recon v2.1 estimates of unobserved clonotypes. This immuneACCESS table, as held by TCRdb, lists in-frame sequences with V and J called but not all clones. Of the missing ones, under half trace to an unresolved V gene in checked studies; the others have no known cause. V, J and clone size derive from that table, while D and trimming were established from the DNA sequence. The sample contains approximately 440,000 clones, approximately 71% of them found a single time. 12% of the sample is taken by the ten largest.

On this clone itself: What this receptor recognizes is not known. One base away there is no much larger clone; base qualities are not given.

The sequence was collected from a woman aged 40-49 years in good health. Some clones in this sample may be carry-over from other donors' samples. The rearrangement combines TRBV11-2 with TRBJ2-7, with no D gene named confidently. Sequencing used PBMCs. The CDR3 reads CASSLDILSAEQYF. The nucleotide sequence is given as TGTGCCAGCAGCTTAGACATCCTCTCCGCCGAGCAGTACTTC.